This T cell receptor beta chain was obtained from a study of T cells in Graves' hyperthyroidism and ophthalmopathy. Background on the study: Peripheral blood was collected at initial diagnosis, before any treatment. Study outcomes and limitations: From stable hyperthyroidism, ophthalmopathy was set apart by a 13 V-J model. Most clonotypes expanded in thyroid above 0.001 were likewise present in blood.

The CDR3 spans 14 residues. Trimming removed 6 bases from V and 4 bases from J, with 15 bases in between. CDR1 and CDR2 (germline): MNHEY, SMNVEV (reference sequence). This clonotype was recorded many times. Its specificity is unknown. RNA transcripts gave rise to amplified TCR beta CDR3 regions. Researchers ran a first-round RT-PCR on the TCR CDR3 using the HTBI primer set. Via MiXCR, TCRdb re-called the multiplex PCR reads, giving one row per CDR3 protein. The table lists around 280,000 distinct CDR3 sequences, approximately 13% of them singletons. Sample: blood. The receptor was derived from a middle-aged woman with Graves' hyperthyroidism. The chain has TRBV27 and TRBJ1-2; TRBD1 might be the D (5 bases). The CDR3 DNA reads TGTGCCAGCAGCCCCTCGGGGGGTTCCTATGGCTACACCTTC. The encoded protein is CASSPSGGSYGYTF.